This T cell receptor beta chain was documented in a study of cytomegalovirus exposure and HLA in healthy donors. Study-wide results and caveats: Several V segments, TRBV6-2 and TRBV6-3 among them, could not be told apart and were dropped. Among TCR beta chains of equal frequency, HLA-associated ones were more clonally expanded in a later analysis.

In the PCR, 60 Vbeta and 13 Jbeta primers were used. Profiled with immunoSEQ multiplex PCR; TCRdb holds only in-frame clones, not every one. The data show around 100,000 clones, approximately 76% seen once. Healthy individuals who donated bone marrow served as the donors. CDR3 size: 14 residues. V gave up 5 bases and J gave up 0 bases, with 8 bases separating them. The germline V gene encodes CDR1 LNHDA and CDR2 SQIVND (reference sequence). As concerns this clone: Its specificity is unknown.

The sequence came from a woman aged 55-69 years in good health and CMV-seropositive. What was sequenced was PBMCs. The rearrangement joins TRBV19 to TRBJ1-5; D is uncertain. CDR3 residues: CASSASNSNQPQHF. The CDR3 DNA sequence: TGTGCCAGTAGTGCGAGTAATAGCAATCAGCCCCAGCATTTT.